The rows below give T cell receptor beta chains drawn from one sample of a study of blood T cell repertoires in COVID-19. The repertoire was sequenced with immunoSEQ multiplex PCR; TCRdb's copy has only in-frame clones and lacks some. Seen here are roughly 500,000 clones, roughly nine tenths observed once, and the top ten hold under 9.5%. Sequenced: PBMCs or T cells enriched from blood (not recorded which). The receptors were sampled from a woman aged 55-70 years who had recovered from COVID-19. The CDR3 runs from the conserved cysteine through the conserved F or W. D genes are given only for firm matches. Some rows have no size entry. The others give once, few or many, or a class for an expanded clone.

J | length | D | size | V | CDR3 | DNA
TRBJ1-6 | 19 | TRBD1 | - | TRBV7-2 | CASSLVTFSPGQLNSPLHF | TGTGCCAGCAGCTTAGTTACCTTTTCCCCGGGACAGCTTAATTCACCCCTCCACTTT
TRBJ1-3 | 17 | - | - | TRBV21-1 | CASSSFTGSRSGNTIYF | TGTGCCAGCAGCTCATTCACAGGGTCCCGCTCTGGAAACACCATATATTTT
TRBJ2-1 | 14 | - | - | TRBV5-8 | CASTGRGLGNEQFF | TGTGCCAGCACCGGCAGGGGATTGGGGAATGAGCAGTTCTTC
TRBJ2-3 | 12 | - | - | TRBV27 | CASFSLTDTQYF | TGTGCCAGTTTTTCCCTCACAGATACGCAGTATTTT
TRBJ2-1 | 15 | - | - | TRBV5-1 | CASNPLALQNNEQFF | TGCGCCAGCAACCCTCTAGCGCTTCAGAACAATGAGCAGTTCTTC
TRBJ2-5 | 16 | - | - | TRBV9 | CASSAVGGGSQETQYF | TGTGCCAGCAGCGCCGTTGGTGGGGGGTCACAAGAGACCCAGTACTTC
TRBJ1-1 | 14 | TRBD1 | - | TRBV6-6 | CASSYAGGSGEAFF | TGTGCCAGCAGTTACGCAGGGGGCTCGGGTGAAGCTTTCTTT
TRBJ1-2 | 15 | - | - | TRBV24-1 | CATSDERQSLYGYTF | TGTGCCACCAGTGACGAAAGACAGTCACTCTATGGCTACACCTTC
TRBJ1-2 | 19 | TRBD1 | - | TRBV5-1 | CASSLGLGTGVDTNYGYTF | TGCGCCAGCAGCTTAGGTCTCGGGACAGGGGTCGATACTAACTATGGCTACACCTTC
TRBJ2-7 | 15 | - | - | TRBV20-1 | CSASPQGKYSYEQYF | TGCAGTGCTAGTCCCCAGGGAAAATACTCCTACGAGCAGTACTTC
TRBJ2-1 | 17 | - | - | TRBV5-8 | CASSLLIVLAPYNEQFF | TGTGCCAGCAGCTTGCTGATCGTACTAGCCCCCTACAATGAGCAGTTCTTC
TRBJ2-2 | 15 | - | - | TRBV27 | CASLPHGGNTGELFF | TGTGCCAGCCTCCCTCACGGAGGCAACACCGGGGAGCTGTTTTTT
TRBJ1-6 | 14 | - | - | TRBV5-1 | CASSLVGRERPLHF | TGCGCCAGCAGCTTGGTGGGCCGGGAGAGACCCCTCCACTTT
TRBJ2-5 | 14 | - | - | TRBV5-1 | CASSLSGTQGTQYF | TGCGCCAGCAGCTTAAGCGGGACACAAGGGACCCAGTACTTC
TRBJ2-5 | 15 | TRBD1 | - | TRBV24-1 | CATSGTGTGEETQYF | TGTGCCACCAGTGGGACCGGGACAGGGGAAGAGACCCAGTACTTC
TRBJ2-1 | 19 | TRBD2 | - | TRBV9 | CASSPQLGSGGASYNEQFF | TGTGCCAGCAGCCCCCAGTTGGGTAGCGGGGGGGCCTCCTACAATGAGCAGTTCTTC
TRBJ1-1 | 13 | TRBD1 | - | TRBV24-1 | CATSPTGGHEAFF | TGTGCCACCAGTCCTACAGGGGGGCATGAAGCTTTCTTT
TRBJ1-3 | 18 | TRBD1 | - | TRBV15 | CATSTILRDSPSGNTIYF | TGTGCCACCAGCACCATTCTCCGGGACAGTCCCTCTGGAAACACCATATATTTT
TRBJ1-1 | 11 | - | - | TRBV11-3 | CASVGGTEAFF | TGTGCCAGCGTAGGGGGCACTGAAGCTTTCTTT
TRBJ2-2 | 18 | TRBD2 | - | TRBV14 | CASSQAISGGPEAGELFF | TGTGCCAGCAGCCAAGCCATAAGCGGGGGGCCCGAGGCCGGGGAGCTGTTTTTT
TRBJ2-7 | 15 | TRBD1 | - | TRBV6-1 | CASSSGQGAIYEQYF | TGTGCCAGCAGTTCCGGACAGGGGGCGATATACGAGCAGTACTTC
TRBJ1-4 | 17 | - | - | TRBV21-1 | CASSKDQLQGTKEKLFF | TGTGCCAGCAGCAAGGACCAACTCCAGGGAACTAAAGAAAAACTGTTTTTT
TRBJ1-1 | 14 | TRBD1 | - | TRBV15 | CATSTRQGAAEAFF | TGTGCCACCAGCACAAGACAGGGGGCGGCTGAAGCTTTCTTT
TRBJ2-2 | 17 | TRBD1 | - | TRBV4-1 | CASSGQERGLYTGELFF | TGCGCCAGCAGCGGACAGGAGAGGGGCCTTTACACCGGGGAGCTGTTTTTT
TRBJ1-3 | 14 | TRBD1 | - | TRBV6-5 | CASRRDSSGNTIYF | TGTGCCAGCAGGCGGGACAGCTCTGGAAACACCATATATTTT
TRBJ2-3 | 15 | - | - | TRBV10-3 | CAISTTGTGTDTQYF | TGTGCCATCAGTACTACTGGCACCGGCACAGATACGCAGTATTTT
TRBJ1-2 | 17 | - | - | TRBV10-3 | CAISDRILSGSGDGYTF | TGTGCCATCAGTGACCGGATCTTATCAGGGTCAGGGGATGGCTACACCTTC
TRBJ2-3 | 18 | TRBD2 | - | TRBV15 | CATSRDLKLAGGTDTQYF | TGTGCCACCAGCAGAGATCTAAAACTAGCGGGGGGGACAGATACGCAGTATTTT
TRBJ1-2 | 13 | TRBD1 | - | TRBV27 | CASSGDRSSGYTF | TGTGCCAGCAGTGGGGACAGGTCCAGTGGCTACACCTTC
TRBJ2-5 | 15 | - | - | TRBV24-1 | CATSAFRATKETQYF | TGTGCCACCAGTGCGTTCAGGGCGACAAAAGAGACCCAGTACTTC
TRBJ1-1 | 13 | - | - | TRBV12-3/TRBV12-4 | CASSLSGPGTAFF | TGTGCCAGCAGTTTATCCGGTCCAGGTACAGCTTTCTTT
TRBJ1-5 | 14 | TRBD1 | - | TRBV27 | CASWTGGSNQPQHF | TGTGCTAGCTGGACAGGGGGAAGCAATCAGCCCCAGCATTTT
TRBJ1-6 | 13 | - | once | TRBV13 | CASNDRLGSPLHF | TGTGCCAGCAACGACAGATTAGGGTCACCCCTCCACTTT
TRBJ1-2 | 16 | - | - | TRBV18 | CASSPFSGFSYYGYTF | TGTGCCAGCTCACCATTCTCAGGGTTCTCCTACTATGGCTACACCTTC
TRBJ2-1 | 15 | TRBD2 | - | TRBV9 | CASSVGGRDDNEQFF | TGTGCCAGCAGCGTAGGGGGGAGGGACGACAATGAGCAGTTCTTC
TRBJ1-3 | 16 | TRBD1 | - | TRBV2 | CASRPGTASSGNTIYF | TGTGCCAGCCGCCCCGGGACAGCCTCCTCTGGAAACACCATATATTTT
TRBJ1-2 | 15 | - | - | TRBV5-1 | CASSLETASLYGYTF | TGCGCCAGCAGCTTGGAGACAGCCTCCTTATATGGCTACACCTTC
TRBJ2-5 | 13 | - | - | TRBV27 | CASSFSGWETQYF | TGTGCCAGCAGTTTCTCGGGGTGGGAGACCCAGTACTTC
TRBJ2-1 | 13 | TRBD1 | - | TRBV24-1 | CATSEAGGYEQFF | TGTGCCACCAGTGAGGCAGGGGGCTATGAGCAGTTCTTC
TRBJ1-4 | 14 | - | - | TRBV5-8 | CASCPSGFREKLFF | TGTGCCAGCTGCCCGTCGGGATTTCGTGAAAAACTGTTTTTT